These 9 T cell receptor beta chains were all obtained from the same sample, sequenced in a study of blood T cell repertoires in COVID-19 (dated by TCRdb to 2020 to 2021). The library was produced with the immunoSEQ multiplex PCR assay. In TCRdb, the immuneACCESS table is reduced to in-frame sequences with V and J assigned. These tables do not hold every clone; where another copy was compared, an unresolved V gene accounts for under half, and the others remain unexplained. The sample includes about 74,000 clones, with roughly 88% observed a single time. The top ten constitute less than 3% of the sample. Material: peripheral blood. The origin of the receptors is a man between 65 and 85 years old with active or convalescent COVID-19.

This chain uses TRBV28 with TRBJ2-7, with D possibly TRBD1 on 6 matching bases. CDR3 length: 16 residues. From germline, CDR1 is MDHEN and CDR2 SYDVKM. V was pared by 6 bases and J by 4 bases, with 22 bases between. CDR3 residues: CASSSVGGRGRYEQYF. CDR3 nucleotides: TGTGCCAGCAGCTCCGTAGGCGGCAGGGGAAGGTACGAGCAGTACTTC.

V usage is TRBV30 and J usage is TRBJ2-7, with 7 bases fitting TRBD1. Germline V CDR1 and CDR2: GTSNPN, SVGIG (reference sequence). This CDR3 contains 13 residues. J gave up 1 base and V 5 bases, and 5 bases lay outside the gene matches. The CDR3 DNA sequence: TGTGCCTGGGACAGGGCTTCATCCTACGAGCAGTACTTC. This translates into CAWDRASSYEQYF.

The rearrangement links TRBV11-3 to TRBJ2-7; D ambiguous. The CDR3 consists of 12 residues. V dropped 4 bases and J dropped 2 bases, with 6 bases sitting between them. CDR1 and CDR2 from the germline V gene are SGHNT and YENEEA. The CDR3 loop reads CASSSTPYEQYF. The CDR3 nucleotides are TGTGCCAGCAGCTCGACTCCCTACGAGCAGTACTTC.

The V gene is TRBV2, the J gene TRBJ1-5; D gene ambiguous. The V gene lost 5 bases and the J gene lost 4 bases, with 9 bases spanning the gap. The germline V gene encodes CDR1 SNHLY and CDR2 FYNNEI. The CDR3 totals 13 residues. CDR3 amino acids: CASSTGPNQPQHF. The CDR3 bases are TGTGCCAGCAGTACGGGTCCAAATCAGCCCCAGCATTTT.

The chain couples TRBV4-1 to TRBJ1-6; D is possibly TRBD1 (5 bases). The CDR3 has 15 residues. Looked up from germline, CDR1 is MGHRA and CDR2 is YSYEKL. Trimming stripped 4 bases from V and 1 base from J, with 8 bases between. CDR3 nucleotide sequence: TGCGCCAGCAGCCCTGGGACTTCCTATAATTCACCCCTCCACTTT. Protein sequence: CASSPGTSYNSPLHF.

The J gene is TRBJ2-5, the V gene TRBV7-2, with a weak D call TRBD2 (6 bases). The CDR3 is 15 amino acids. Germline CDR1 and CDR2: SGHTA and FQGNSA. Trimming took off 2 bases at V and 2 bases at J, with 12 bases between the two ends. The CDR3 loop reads CASSLNAAGQETQYF. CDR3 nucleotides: TGTGCCAGCAGCTTAAACGCGGCGGGGCAAGAGACCCAGTACTTC.

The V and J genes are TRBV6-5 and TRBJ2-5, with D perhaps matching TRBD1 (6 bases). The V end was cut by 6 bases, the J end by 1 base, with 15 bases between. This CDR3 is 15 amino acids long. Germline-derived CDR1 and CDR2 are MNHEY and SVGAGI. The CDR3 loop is CASRPTGISQETQYF. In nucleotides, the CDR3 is TGTGCCAGCAGACCCACAGGGATTAGCCAAGAGACCCAGTACTTC.

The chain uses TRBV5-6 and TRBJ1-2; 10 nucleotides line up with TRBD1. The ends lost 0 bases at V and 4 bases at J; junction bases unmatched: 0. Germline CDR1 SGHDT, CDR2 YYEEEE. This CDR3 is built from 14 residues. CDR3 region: CASSLGQGAYGYTF. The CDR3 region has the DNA TGTGCCAGCAGCTTGGGACAGGGGGCCTATGGCTACACCTTC.

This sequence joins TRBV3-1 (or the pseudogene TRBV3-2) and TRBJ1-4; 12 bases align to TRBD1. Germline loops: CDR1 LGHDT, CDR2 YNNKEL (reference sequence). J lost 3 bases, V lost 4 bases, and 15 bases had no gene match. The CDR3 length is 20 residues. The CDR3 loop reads CASSPKPPGQGAKANEKLFF. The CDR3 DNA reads TGTGCCAGCAGCCCAAAACCTCCGGGACAGGGGGCTAAAGCTAATGAAAAACTGTTTTTT.